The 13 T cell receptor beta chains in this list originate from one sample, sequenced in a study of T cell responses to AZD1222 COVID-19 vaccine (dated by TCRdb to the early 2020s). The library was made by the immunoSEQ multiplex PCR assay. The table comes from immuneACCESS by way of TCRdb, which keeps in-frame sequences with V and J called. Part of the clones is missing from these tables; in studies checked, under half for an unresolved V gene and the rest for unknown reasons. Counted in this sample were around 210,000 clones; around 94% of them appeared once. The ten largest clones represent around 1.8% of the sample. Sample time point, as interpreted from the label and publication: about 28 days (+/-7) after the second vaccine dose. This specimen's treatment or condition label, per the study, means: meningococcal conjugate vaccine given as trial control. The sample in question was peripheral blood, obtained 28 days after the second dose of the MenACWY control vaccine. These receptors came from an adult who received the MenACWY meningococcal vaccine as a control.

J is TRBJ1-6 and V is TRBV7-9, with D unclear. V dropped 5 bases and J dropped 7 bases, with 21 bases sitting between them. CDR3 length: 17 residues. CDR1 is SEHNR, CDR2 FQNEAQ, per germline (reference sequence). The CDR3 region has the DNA TGTGCCAGCAGCGGAGGATTTGGGAGTATCCCAAATTCACCCCTCCACTTT. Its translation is CASSGGFGSIPNSPLHF.

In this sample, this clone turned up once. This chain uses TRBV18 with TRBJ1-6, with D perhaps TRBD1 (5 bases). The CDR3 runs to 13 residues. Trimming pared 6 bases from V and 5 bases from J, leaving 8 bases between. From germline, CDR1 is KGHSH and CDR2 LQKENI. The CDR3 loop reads CASSTDNNSPLHF. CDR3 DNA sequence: TGTGCCAGCTCGACAGATAATAATTCACCCCTCCACTTT. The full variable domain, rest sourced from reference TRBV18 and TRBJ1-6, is NAGVMQNPRHLVRRRGQEARLRCSPMKGHSHVYWYRQLPEEGLKFMVYLQKENIIDESGMPKERFSAEFPKEGPSILRIQQVVRGDSAAYFCASSTDNNSPLHFGNGTRLTVT.

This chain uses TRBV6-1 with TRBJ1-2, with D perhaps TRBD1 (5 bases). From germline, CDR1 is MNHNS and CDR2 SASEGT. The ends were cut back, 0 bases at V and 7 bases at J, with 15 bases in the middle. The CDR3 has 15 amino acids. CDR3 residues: CASSEAISGTSGYTF. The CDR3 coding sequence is TGTGCCAGCAGTGAAGCGATTTCGGGGACTAGTGGCTACACCTTC.

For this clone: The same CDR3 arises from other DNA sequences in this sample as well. The DNA for the CDR3 is TGTGCCAGTAGTATGGGGGGGAGCTCCTACAATGAGCAGTTCTTC. Protein product: CASSMGGSSYNEQFF. The chain links TRBV19 to TRBJ2-1, with TRBD2 matching over 7 bases. V was pared by 3 bases and J by 0 bases, with 2 bases of the junction left unmatched. CDR1 and CDR2 from the germline V gene are LNHDA and SQIVND (reference sequence). The CDR3 covers 15 residues.

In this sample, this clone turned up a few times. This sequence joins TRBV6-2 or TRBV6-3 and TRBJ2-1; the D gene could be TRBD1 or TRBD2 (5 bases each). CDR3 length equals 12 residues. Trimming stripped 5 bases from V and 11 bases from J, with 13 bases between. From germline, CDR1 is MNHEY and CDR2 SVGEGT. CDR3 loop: CASSQEGTKQFF. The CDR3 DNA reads TGTGCCAGCAGTCAAGAGGGGACCAAGCAGTTCTTC.

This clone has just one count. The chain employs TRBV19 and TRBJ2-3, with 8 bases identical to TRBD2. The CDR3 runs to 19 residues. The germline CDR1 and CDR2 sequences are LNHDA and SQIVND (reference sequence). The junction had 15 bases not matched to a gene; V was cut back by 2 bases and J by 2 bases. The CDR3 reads CASSITGSISGASTDTQYF. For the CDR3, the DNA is TGTGCCAGTAGTATAACAGGGAGCATTAGCGGGGCCTCCACAGATACGCAGTATTTT.

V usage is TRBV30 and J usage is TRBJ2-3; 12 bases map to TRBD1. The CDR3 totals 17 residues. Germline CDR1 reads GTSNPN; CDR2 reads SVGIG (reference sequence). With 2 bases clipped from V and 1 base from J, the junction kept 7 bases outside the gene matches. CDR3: CAWSPGTGGAGTDTQYF. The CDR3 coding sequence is TGTGCCTGGAGTCCCGGGACAGGGGGCGCCGGCACAGATACGCAGTATTTT.

CDR3 amino acids: CASPKPGSLRNTEAFF. In DNA, the CDR3 is TGTGCCAGCCCAAAGCCGGGATCTTTAAGAAACACTGAAGCTTTCTTT. This chain uses TRBV28 with TRBJ1-1; D unresolved. This CDR3 region has 16 residues. The germline V and J ends were trimmed by 8 bases and 2 bases, with 21 bases remaining between them. Germline V gene lookup returns CDR1 MDHEN and CDR2 SYDVKM. The whole variable domain, remainder taken from reference TRBV28 and TRBJ1-1, is DVKVTQSSRYLVKRTGEKVFLECVQDMDHENMFWYRQDPGLGLRLIYFSYDVKMKEKGDIPEGYSVSREKKERFSLILESASTNQTSMYLCASPKPGSLRNTEAFFGQGTRLTVV.

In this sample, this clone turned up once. CDR3 in DNA: TGTGCCAGCAGCCCATTAGCGGGAGCGGGCGGGGAGCTGTTTTTT. Encoded protein: CASSPLAGAGGELFF. V is TRBV11-2 and J is TRBJ2-2, with 9 bases aligning to TRBD2. Germline CDR1 is SGHAT and CDR2 is FQNNGV. With V trimmed by 5 bases and J by 7 bases, 8 bases remained unmatched. The CDR3 covers 15 residues.

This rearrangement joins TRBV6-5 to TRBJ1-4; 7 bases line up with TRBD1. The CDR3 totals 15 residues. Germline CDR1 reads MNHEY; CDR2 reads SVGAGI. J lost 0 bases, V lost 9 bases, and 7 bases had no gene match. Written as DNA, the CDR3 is TGTGCCAGTCGGGACAGCCCTGCAACTAATGAAAAACTGTTTTTT. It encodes CASRDSPATNEKLFF.

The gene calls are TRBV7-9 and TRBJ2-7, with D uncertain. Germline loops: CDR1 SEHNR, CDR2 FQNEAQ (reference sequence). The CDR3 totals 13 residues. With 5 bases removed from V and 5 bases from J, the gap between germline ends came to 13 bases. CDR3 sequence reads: CASSPESPHEQYF. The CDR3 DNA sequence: TGTGCCAGCAGCCCCGAATCACCCCACGAGCAGTACTTC.

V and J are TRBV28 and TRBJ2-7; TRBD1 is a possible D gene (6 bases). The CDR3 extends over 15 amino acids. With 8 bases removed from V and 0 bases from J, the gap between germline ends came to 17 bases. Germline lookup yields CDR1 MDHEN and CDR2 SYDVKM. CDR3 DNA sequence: TGTGCCAGCCGGGACATAGAAACGGGCTCCTACGAGCAGTACTTC. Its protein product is CASRDIETGSYEQYF.

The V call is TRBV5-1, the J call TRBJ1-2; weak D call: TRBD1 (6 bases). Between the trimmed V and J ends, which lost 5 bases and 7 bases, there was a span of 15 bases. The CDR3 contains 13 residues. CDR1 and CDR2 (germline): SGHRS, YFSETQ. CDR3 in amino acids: CASRPTGGGGYTF. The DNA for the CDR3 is TGCGCCAGCAGGCCAACTGGGGGCGGTGGCTACACCTTC.